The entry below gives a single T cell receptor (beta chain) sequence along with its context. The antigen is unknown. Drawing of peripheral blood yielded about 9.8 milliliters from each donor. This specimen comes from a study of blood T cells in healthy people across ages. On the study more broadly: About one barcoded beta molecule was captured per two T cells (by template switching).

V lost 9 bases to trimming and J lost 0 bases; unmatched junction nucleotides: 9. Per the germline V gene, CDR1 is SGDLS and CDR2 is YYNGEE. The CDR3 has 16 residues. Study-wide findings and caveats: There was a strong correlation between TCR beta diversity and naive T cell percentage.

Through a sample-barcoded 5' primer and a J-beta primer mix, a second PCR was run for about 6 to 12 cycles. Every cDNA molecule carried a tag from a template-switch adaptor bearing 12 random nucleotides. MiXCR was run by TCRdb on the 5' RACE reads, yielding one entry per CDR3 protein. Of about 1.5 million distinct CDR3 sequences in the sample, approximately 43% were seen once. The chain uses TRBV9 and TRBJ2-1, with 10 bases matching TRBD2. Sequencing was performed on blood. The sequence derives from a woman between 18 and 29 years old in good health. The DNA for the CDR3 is TGTGCCAACGGGACTAGCGAAAGGAGCTCCTACAATGAGCAGTTCTTC. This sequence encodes CANGTSERSSYNEQFF.